These T cell receptor beta chains were read from a single sample in a study of identical twins. TCRdb analysed the 5' RACE reads with MiXCR anew, one entry per CDR3 protein. The table lists about 890,000 distinct CDR3 sequences, 9% to 15% of them singletons, with around 1.5% in the top ten. These data also formed part of another study, on yellow fever vaccine responses in identical twins.

Sample: PBMCs. These receptors came from a woman younger than 35 in good health. CDR3s include the opening cysteine and the closing phenylalanine or tryptophan. The order of the fields is J gene, D gene, V gene, clone size, CDR3 protein, CDR3 DNA. A D gene is named only where the DNA matches it firmly. Clone sizes are given selectively: once, few, many, or a class where the clone is expanded.

j_gene: TRBJ2-1
d_gene: TRBD1
v_gene: TRBV11-3
abundance: many
CDR3aa: CASSPGQTRPRYNEQFF
CDR3nt: TGTGCCAGCAGCCCGGGACAGACCCGGCCTAGGTACAATGAGCAGTTCTTC

j_gene: TRBJ2-1
d_gene: -
v_gene: TRBV2
abundance: few
CDR3aa: CVSSRMSSYNEQFF
CDR3nt: TGTGTCAGCAGCCGAATGAGCTCCTACAATGAGCAGTTCTTC

j_gene: TRBJ2-3
d_gene: TRBD1
v_gene: TRBV28
abundance: few
CDR3aa: CASSVTGPTDTQYF
CDR3nt: TGTGCCAGCAGTGTGACAGGGCCCACAGATACGCAGTATTTT

j_gene: TRBJ1-3
d_gene: -
v_gene: TRBV20-1
abundance: -
CDR3aa: CSAELEAGGNTIYF
CDR3nt: TGCAGTGCCGAGCTAGAAGCGGGAGGAAACACCATATATTTT

j_gene: TRBJ2-1
d_gene: -
v_gene: TRBV12-3/TRBV12-4
abundance: -
CDR3aa: CASSSLLALDNEQFF
CDR3nt: TGTGCCAGCAGTTCCCTTCTAGCGTTGGACAATGAGCAGTTCTTC

j_gene: TRBJ2-7
d_gene: -
v_gene: TRBV25-1
abundance: few
CDR3aa: CASSDEGLYEQYF
CDR3nt: TGTGCCAGCAGTGATGAGGGACTCTACGAGCAGTACTTC

j_gene: TRBJ2-3
d_gene: TRBD1
v_gene: TRBV5-1
abundance: many
CDR3aa: CASSYRDRDTQYF
CDR3nt: TGCGCCAGCAGCTACCGGGACAGGGATACGCAGTATTTT

j_gene: TRBJ2-7
d_gene: -
v_gene: TRBV15
abundance: few
CDR3aa: CATSRSSTYEQYF
CDR3nt: TGTGCCACCAGCAGATCTAGTACCTACGAGCAGTACTTC

j_gene: TRBJ2-3
d_gene: -
v_gene: TRBV25-1
abundance: few
CDR3aa: CASIVAVFTDTQYF
CDR3nt: TGTGCCAGCATCGTTGCCGTTTTCACAGATACGCAGTATTTT

j_gene: TRBJ2-1
d_gene: TRBD2
v_gene: TRBV20-1
abundance: few
CDR3aa: CSARDDGGDHGEQFF
CDR3nt: TGCAGTGCTAGAGATGATGGGGGGGATCACGGTGAGCAGTTCTTC

j_gene: TRBJ2-7
d_gene: TRBD2
v_gene: TRBV4-1
abundance: -
CDR3aa: CASSQDNLAGGAKEQYF
CDR3nt: TGCGCCAGCAGCCAAGATAATCTGGCGGGAGGAGCGAAAGAGCAGTACTTC

j_gene: TRBJ1-1
d_gene: -
v_gene: TRBV20-1
abundance: few
CDR3aa: CSAPDLDTEAFF
CDR3nt: TGCAGTGCCCCGGACTTGGACACTGAAGCTTTCTTT

j_gene: TRBJ2-3
d_gene: -
v_gene: TRBV5-6
abundance: few
CDR3aa: CASSPRGNPTDTQYF
CDR3nt: TGTGCCAGCAGCCCACGGGGGAACCCCACAGATACGCAGTATTTT

j_gene: TRBJ2-3
d_gene: -
v_gene: TRBV3-1
abundance: -
CDR3aa: CASAIGDTQYF
CDR3nt: TGTGCCAGCGCAATTGGAGATACGCAGTATTTT

j_gene: TRBJ2-5
d_gene: -
v_gene: TRBV3-1
abundance: many
CDR3aa: CASSHLQETQYF
CDR3nt: TGTGCCAGCAGCCACCTTCAAGAGACCCAGTACTTC

j_gene: TRBJ2-4
d_gene: TRBD2
v_gene: TRBV29-1
abundance: -
CDR3aa: CSVQRLAGGRDSKNIQYF
CDR3nt: TGCAGCGTTCAACGACTAGCGGGAGGTCGAGATTCCAAAAACATTCAGTACTTC

j_gene: TRBJ2-5
d_gene: TRBD1
v_gene: TRBV15
abundance: few
CDR3aa: CATSRGTGPFQETQYF
CDR3nt: TGTGCCACCAGCAGAGGGACAGGGCCCTTTCAAGAGACCCAGTACTTC

j_gene: TRBJ2-7
d_gene: -
v_gene: TRBV13
abundance: -
CDR3aa: CASSSRDRPSYEQYF
CDR3nt: TGTGCCAGCAGCTCCCGAGACAGGCCATCCTACGAGCAGTACTTC

j_gene: TRBJ2-1
d_gene: -
v_gene: TRBV24-1
abundance: few
CDR3aa: CATSDGLLAKNNEQFF
CDR3nt: TGTGCCACCAGTGATGGCTTGTTAGCGAAAAACAATGAGCAGTTCTTC

j_gene: TRBJ2-2
d_gene: TRBD2
v_gene: TRBV15
abundance: -
CDR3aa: CATSRYPGLEEHTGELFF
CDR3nt: TGTGCCACCAGCAGATACCCGGGACTAGAGGAGCACACCGGGGAGCTGTTTTTT

j_gene: TRBJ1-1
d_gene: TRBD1
v_gene: TRBV6-5
abundance: -
CDR3aa: CASSTSTGMNTEAFF
CDR3nt: TGTGCCAGCAGTACATCGACAGGGATGAACACTGAAGCTTTCTTT

j_gene: TRBJ2-5
d_gene: -
v_gene: TRBV18
abundance: -
CDR3aa: CASSPYPGPQETQYF
CDR3nt: TGTGCCAGCTCACCATACCCGGGTCCGCAAGAGACCCAGTACTTC

j_gene: TRBJ2-2
d_gene: -
v_gene: TRBV27
abundance: few
CDR3aa: CASSWDINTGELFF
CDR3nt: TGTGCCAGCAGTTGGGACATAAACACCGGGGAGCTGTTTTTT

j_gene: TRBJ2-5
d_gene: -
v_gene: TRBV27
abundance: -
CDR3aa: CASSLIYRGGETQYF
CDR3nt: TGTGCCAGCAGTTTAATCTACAGGGGGGGAGAGACCCAGTACTTC

j_gene: TRBJ2-5
d_gene: TRBD1
v_gene: TRBV10-3
abundance: many
CDR3aa: CAISVQTGPAETQYF
CDR3nt: TGTGCCATCAGTGTCCAGACAGGGCCGGCAGAGACCCAGTACTTC

j_gene: TRBJ2-6
d_gene: -
v_gene: TRBV28
abundance: -
CDR3aa: CASISGPRVLSGANVLTF
CDR3nt: TGTGCCAGCATATCCGGGCCTAGGGTTCTCTCTGGGGCCAACGTCCTGACTTTC

j_gene: TRBJ2-1
d_gene: TRBD1
v_gene: TRBV7-2
abundance: -
CDR3aa: CASSLATGTVKFF
CDR3nt: TGTGCCAGCAGCTTGGCCACCGGGACAGTTAAGTTCTTC

j_gene: TRBJ2-7
d_gene: -
v_gene: TRBV12-3/TRBV12-4
abundance: many
CDR3aa: CASSLTGPYEQYF
CDR3nt: TGTGCCAGCAGCCTTACAGGACCCTACGAGCAGTACTTC

j_gene: TRBJ2-2
d_gene: TRBD1
v_gene: TRBV20-1
abundance: few
CDR3aa: CSAREGTANTGELFF
CDR3nt: TGCAGTGCTAGAGAGGGGACAGCCAACACCGGGGAGCTGTTTTTT

j_gene: TRBJ2-1
d_gene: TRBD2
v_gene: TRBV20-1
abundance: -
CDR3aa: CSARRLAGGGYEQFF
CDR3nt: TGCAGTGCTAGGAGACTAGCGGGAGGAGGTTATGAGCAGTTCTTC

j_gene: TRBJ2-1
d_gene: -
v_gene: TRBV12-3/TRBV12-4
abundance: few
CDR3aa: CASSPPFTLVGNEQFF
CDR3nt: TGTGCCAGCAGTCCCCCCTTTACCCTAGTGGGCAATGAGCAGTTCTTC

j_gene: TRBJ2-3
d_gene: -
v_gene: TRBV12-3/TRBV12-4
abundance: -
CDR3aa: CASSLWVGNTDTQYF
CDR3nt: TGTGCCAGCAGTTTATGGGTGGGGAACACAGATACGCAGTATTTT

j_gene: TRBJ1-2
d_gene: -
v_gene: TRBV11-2
abundance: many
CDR3aa: CASTSEGYYGYTF
CDR3nt: TGTGCCAGCACTTCGGAGGGGTACTATGGCTACACCTTC

j_gene: TRBJ2-3
d_gene: -
v_gene: TRBV3-1
abundance: -
CDR3aa: CASRKQTSYTDTQYF
CDR3nt: TGTGCCAGCAGAAAACAGACATCCTACACAGATACGCAGTATTTT

j_gene: TRBJ1-1
d_gene: -
v_gene: TRBV7-9
abundance: few
CDR3aa: CASSLSGKGFVAFF
CDR3nt: TGTGCCAGCAGCTTAAGTGGTAAGGGCTTCGTAGCTTTCTTT

j_gene: TRBJ2-1
d_gene: TRBD2
v_gene: TRBV5-1
abundance: many
CDR3aa: CASSASGVYNEQFF
CDR3nt: TGCGCCAGCAGCGCTAGCGGGGTCTACAATGAGCAGTTCTTC

j_gene: TRBJ2-3
d_gene: -
v_gene: TRBV19
abundance: -
CDR3aa: CASSISVLTDTQYF
CDR3nt: TGTGCCAGTAGTATCTCGGTCCTCACAGATACGCAGTATTTT

j_gene: TRBJ1-6
d_gene: TRBD1
v_gene: TRBV6-2/TRBV6-3
abundance: -
CDR3aa: CASSYSIPGTDLHF
CDR3nt: TGTGCCAGCAGTTACTCGATACCCGGGACAGACCTCCACTTT

j_gene: TRBJ2-1
d_gene: TRBD2
v_gene: TRBV15
abundance: few
CDR3aa: CATSRLAGGPGNEQFF
CDR3nt: TGTGCCACCAGCCGGTTAGCGGGAGGCCCAGGTAATGAGCAGTTCTTC

j_gene: TRBJ2-2
d_gene: -
v_gene: TRBV10-2
abundance: -
CDR3aa: CASSETEVGELFF
CDR3nt: TGCGCCAGCAGTGAAACTGAGGTCGGGGAGCTGTTTTTT